A single sample gave rise to the 16 T cell receptor beta chains below, sequenced in a study of spatial heterogeneity in lung cancer. Study outcomes and limitations: How many expanded intratumoral alpha and beta TCRs were present tracked the tumor mutation count, which was a count of nonsynonymous mutations.

Time point given: sample taken at primary tumor resection. Antigen specificity for these receptors is unknown. Via MiXCR, TCRdb re-called the 5' RACE reads, giving one row per CDR3 protein. The data show approximately 17,000 distinct CDR3 sequences, about 7.5% seen once. Material: lung tumor tissue, obtained at surgery. The receptors were sampled from a male donor with early-stage non-small cell lung cancer.

In this sample, this clonotype turned up a few times. The chain links TRBV10-2 to TRBJ2-1; D assignment may be TRBD1 or TRBD2 (5 bases each). The CDR3 runs 15 residues. V lost 6 bases and J lost 4, with 16 bases in between. Germline CDR1 reads WSHSY; CDR2 reads SAAADI. The CDR3 loop is CASRPGRGEYNEQFF. DNA of the CDR3: TGCGCCAGCAGGCCGGGACGTGGGGAGTACAATGAGCAGTTCTTC.

In its sample, this clonotype was seen many times. This rearrangement joins TRBV28 to TRBJ2-1, with D perhaps matching TRBD2 (7 bases). The CDR3 runs to 14 residues. The germline V gene encodes CDR1 MDHEN and CDR2 SYDVKM. The ends were cut back, 6 bases at V and 1 base at J, with 10 bases in the middle. The CDR3 spells CASRGGGSYNEQFF. Written as DNA, the CDR3 is TGTGCCAGCAGAGGGGGGGGGTCCTACAATGAGCAGTTCTTC.

This clonotype was seen at least ten times. J is TRBJ2-1 and V is TRBV30; D is possibly TRBD1 (7 bases). CDR3 length: 15 amino acids. The V gene's germline CDR1 is GTSNPN and CDR2 SVGIG (reference sequence). V shed 2 bases and J shed 2 bases, with 13 bases lying between them. The CDR3 bases are TGTGCCTGGAGTTTTTCAGGGGGGCCCTACAATGAGCAGTTCTTC. Amino acid sequence: CAWSFSGGPYNEQFF.

The table lists this clonotype with many counts. This chain links TRBV20-1 with TRBJ2-6, with unresolved D. CDR1 and CDR2 from the germline V gene are DFQATT and SNEGSKA (reference sequence). Trimming left V 0 bases short and J 1 base short, with 4 bases between. The CDR3 spans 14 residues. The CDR3 nucleotides read TGCAGTGCTAGAGACAGATCTGGGGCCAACGTCCTGACTTTC. Protein: CSARDRSGANVLTF.

This CDR3 reads CASSSYGSPLHF. Here the CDR3 DNA reads TGTGCCAGCAGTTCTTACGGTTCACCCCTCCACTTT. The J gene is TRBJ1-6, the V gene TRBV28; no reliable D call. V was pared by 4 bases and J by 9 bases, with 7 bases between. This CDR3 has 12 amino acids. CDR1 is MDHEN and CDR2 is SYDVKM in the germline V gene.

The chain employs TRBV20-1 and TRBJ2-1, with D possibly TRBD2 on 6 matching bases. The V gene lost 1 base and the J gene lost 4 bases, with 17 bases spanning the gap. This CDR3 is built from 16 residues. Germline values: CDR1 DFQATT, CDR2 SNEGSKA (reference sequence). Here the CDR3 reads CSARGGGSPRYNEQFF. DNA for the CDR3: TGCAGTGCTAGAGGGGGAGGTAGCCCCAGGTACAATGAGCAGTTCTTC.

This clonotype was counted many times. The chain has TRBV27 and TRBJ2-7; D is unclear. This CDR3 comprises 16 residues. From germline, CDR1 is MNHEY and CDR2 SMNVEV (reference sequence). V was shortened by 0 bases and J by 2 bases, with 14 bases between the two germline ends. CDR3 amino acids: CASSLSIQTLPYEQYF. CDR3 DNA: TGTGCCAGCAGTTTATCTATCCAAACCCTACCCTACGAGCAGTACTTC.

This clonotype was observed a few times. The chain links TRBV2 to TRBJ2-6; the D is unclear. CDR1 is SNHLY, CDR2 FYNNEI, per germline. The CDR3 is 13 amino acids. The V gene lost 5 bases and the J gene lost 2 bases, with 4 bases spanning the gap. DNA of the CDR3: TGTGCCAGCAGTCTAACTGGGGCCAACGTCCTGACTTTC. Protein product: CASSLTGANVLTF.

V gene TRBV28 combines with J gene TRBJ2-7, with D possibly TRBD1 on 5 matching bases. Germline CDR1 MDHEN, CDR2 SYDVKM. V lost 6 bases, J lost 6 bases, and 15 bases lay in between. The CDR3 totals 13 residues. The CDR3 bases are TGTGCCAGCAGGGAAACGACAGTGTCCGAGCAGTACTTC. Residues: CASRETTVSEQYF.

In this sample, this clonotype turned up many times. V and J are TRBV20-1 and TRBJ2-1; TRBD2 agrees at 15 bases. The CDR3 is 16 amino acids. With V trimmed by 5 bases and J by 2 bases, 4 bases remained unmatched. Germline assignment: CDR1 DFQATT and CDR2 SNEGSKA (reference sequence). The CDR3: CSAEGLAGGPYNEQFF. For the CDR3, the DNA is TGCAGTGCTGAGGGACTAGCGGGGGGCCCCTACAATGAGCAGTTCTTC.

This clonotype was counted at least ten times. V and J are TRBV11-2 and TRBJ2-5; 9 bases match TRBD2. The CDR3 is 16 residues long. The V segment lost 1 base and the J segment 5 bases; nucleotides outside the gene matches: 8. CDR1 and CDR2 (germline): SGHAT, FQNNGV. CDR3 DNA sequence: TGTGCCAGCAGCTTAGTTCGGCTAGCGGGGAGGGAGACCCAGTACTTC. Translated: CASSLVRLAGRETQYF.

This clonotype was detected a few times. A much larger clone is a single base away; this may be a read error. The chain recombines TRBV4-3 with TRBJ1-6; D remains ambiguous. Germline CDR1 is LGHNA and CDR2 is YSLEER. The CDR3 contains 17 residues. CDR3 amino acids: CASSQDFYEEGNSPLNF. The CDR3 DNA reads TGCGCCAGCAGCCAAGATTTTTACGAGGAGGGCAATTCACCCCTCAACTTT.

The rearrangement joins TRBV7-2 to TRBJ2-5, with 7 positions matching TRBD2. CDR3 length: 16 residues. Germline assignment: CDR1 SGHTA and CDR2 FQGNSA. V was clipped by 2 bases and J by 5 bases; unmatched bases: 11. CDR3 DNA: TGTGCCAGCAGCTTATCCCCCGGCGGGAGTCGGGAGACCCAGTACTTC. Amino acid sequence: CASSLSPGGSRETQYF.

This clonotype was picked up a small number of times. The chain is built from TRBV18 and TRBJ2-5, with 9 bases fitting TRBD1. Trimming cost V 4 bases and J 5 bases; bases outside gene matches: 5. This CDR3 contains 14 residues. Germline CDR1 and CDR2: KGHSH and LQKENI. CDR3 in DNA: TGTGCCAGCTCACAACAGGGGGCCTGGGAGACCCAGTACTTC. This codes for CASSQQGAWETQYF.

This clonotype was seen repeatedly, ten times or more. The chain employs TRBV20-1 and TRBJ2-1; TRBD2 agrees at 11 bases. CDR1 DFQATT and CDR2 SNEGSKA come from the germline V gene (reference sequence). The CDR3 totals 15 residues. V lost 5 bases and J lost 7; bases outside the gene matches: 10. The CDR3 nucleotides read TGCAGTGCTTCCCTCACTAGCGGGGGCCTGAATGAGCAGTTCTTC. The encoded protein is CSASLTSGGLNEQFF.

This clonotype was picked up a small number of times. CDR3 bases: TGCAGTGCTACTTCTTTGCGGGGGGGTAGTCGCGGCACCGGGGAGCTGTTTTTT. Amino acid sequence: CSATSLRGGSRGTGELFF. This chain links TRBV20-1 with TRBJ2-2; 9 nucleotides align to TRBD2. This CDR3 contains 18 residues. V was pared by 4 bases and J by 4 bases, with 16 bases of the junction left unmatched. Germline V gene sequence: CDR1 DFQATT, CDR2 SNEGSKA (reference sequence).